This entry is about one T cell receptor beta chain. The antigen remains unidentified. These data are taken from a study of OX40 agonist ivuxolimab in advanced cancers. Overall study context: Ivuxolimab doses were 0.01, 0.1, 0.3, 1.5, 3 or 10 mg/kg every 2 weeks. Patients achieving partial responses numbered three: one hepatocellular carcinoma case and two cutaneous melanoma cases. Findings of the study overall: At 0.1 to 3.0 mg/kg, clonal expansion of CD4+ and CD8+ blood T cells had occurred by week 6. Among patients with partial responses at 0.1-3.0 mg/kg, clonal expansion was among the lowest.

Here immunoSEQ multiplex PCR was the method, and the copy in TCRdb shows in-frame clones only, minus some. The table lists approximately 25,000 clones, 80% to 90% of them singletons. This specimen was CD4+ or CD8+ T cells sorted from blood, taken in a trial of the OX40 agonist ivuxolimab. The clonotype comes from an adult with an advanced solid tumor such as melanoma, head and neck, liver or kidney cancer.

The CDR3 coding sequence is TGTGCCAGCAGCGTAGGCAATTATAACAATGAGCAGTTCTTC. This sequence encodes CASSVGNYNNEQFF. The chain carries TRBV9 and TRBJ2-1; no reliable D call. This CDR3 spans 14 amino acids. Germline V gene lookup returns CDR1 SGDLS and CDR2 YYNGEE. V was shortened by 0 bases and J by 5 bases, with 9 bases between the two germline ends.